The T cell receptor (beta chain) under discussion was sequenced for a study of regulatory T cells in long-lasting Graves disease. Arm-PCR with iRepertoire HTBI primers amplified the CDR3 regions for these TCR beta libraries. Each CDR3 protein gets one entry after TCRdb re-called the multiplex PCR reads with MiXCR. The top ten hold around 42% of the sample, which has 700,000 or so distinct CDR3 sequences, 30% seen once. The table lists this clonotype with a few counts. The antigen remains unidentified. As for time point: persistent/refractory GD, antithyroid drugs over 5 years with positive TRAb. Researchers made the TCR library from RNA that was extracted from PBMCs. V was clipped by 1 base and J by 4 bases; unmatched bases: 5. This CDR3 region has 15 residues. The germline V gene encodes CDR1 MNHEY and CDR2 SVGAGI. Study findings and constraints: No thyroid tissue was studied; the work used peripheral blood only. The study found TRBV28, TRBJ1-2 and TRBJ2-5 favored in persistent disease.

The source of this sequence is a female donor with Graves disease. The sequencing used peripheral blood mononuclear cells (PBMCs), collected when the disease was refractory, from a patient treated with antithyroid drugs. V usage is TRBV6-5 and J usage is TRBJ1-1; 8 bases align to TRBD1. This chain's CDR3 is CASSYWQGAITEAFF. Here the CDR3 DNA reads TGTGCCAGCAGTTACTGGCAGGGGGCCATCACTGAAGCTTTCTTT.